The 2 T cell receptor beta chains below all came from one sample that was sequenced in a study of T cells in Graves' hyperthyroidism and ophthalmopathy. Amplification of TCR beta CDR3 regions used RNA as the template. Using the HTBI primer set, a first-round RT-PCR was run on the TCR CDR3. TCRdb recomputed calls from the multiplex PCR reads with MiXCR, one row per CDR3 protein. The table lists almost 500,000 distinct CDR3 sequences, 22% of them singletons. The source material was blood. Receptors originate from a woman in her sixties or seventies with Graves' ophthalmopathy.

The chain uses TRBV20-1 and TRBJ2-3; no clear D. Deletions cut 6 bases from V and 0 bases from J, with 10 bases between. Germline CDR1 and CDR2: DFQATT and SNEGSKA (reference sequence). This CDR3 is built from 13 residues. CDR3 in amino acids: CSAGPESTDTQYF. The CDR3 DNA is TGCAGTGCCGGGCCGGAAAGCACAGATACGCAGTATTTT.

The V gene is TRBV6-4, the J gene TRBJ1-2; D is perhaps TRBD1 (5 bases). The germline V gene encodes CDR1 MRHNA and CDR2 SNTAGT. The CDR3 has 12 amino acids. Trimming left V 4 bases short and J 2 bases short, with 5 bases between. The CDR3 coding sequence is TGTGCCAGCAGTGCAGGGAACTATGGCTACACCTTC. This translates into CASSAGNYGYTF.